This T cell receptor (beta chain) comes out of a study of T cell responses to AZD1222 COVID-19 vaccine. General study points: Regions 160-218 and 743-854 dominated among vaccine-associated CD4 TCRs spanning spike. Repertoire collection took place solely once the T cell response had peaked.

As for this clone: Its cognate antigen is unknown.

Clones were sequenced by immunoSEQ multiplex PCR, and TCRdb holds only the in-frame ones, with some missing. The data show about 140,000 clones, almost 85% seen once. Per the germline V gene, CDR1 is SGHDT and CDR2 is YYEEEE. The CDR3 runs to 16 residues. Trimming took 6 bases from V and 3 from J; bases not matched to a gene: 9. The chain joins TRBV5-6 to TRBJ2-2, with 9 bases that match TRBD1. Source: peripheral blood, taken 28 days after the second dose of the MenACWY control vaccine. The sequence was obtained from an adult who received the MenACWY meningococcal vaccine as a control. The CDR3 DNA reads TGTGCCAGCAACCTCGACGGGACAGGGCACACCGGGGAGCTGTTTTTT. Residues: CASNLDGTGHTGELFF.